This is a list of T cell receptor beta chains from one sample in a study of control samples from healthy donors and cancer patients. Profiling relied on immunoSEQ multiplex PCR, and the TCRdb table lists in-frame clones only, not all of them. The sample records about 100,000 clones, more than 80% being singletons. The sequenced sample consisted of blood. These receptors all stem from a man aged 18 to 29 in good health. Each CDR3 is given with its conserved first and last residue. The D gene is left open where the match is weak.

D gene: TRBD2
J gene: TRBJ2-3
V gene: TRBV4-1
CDR3 protein: CASSQGPLAASTDTQYF

D gene: TRBD2
J gene: TRBJ2-1
V gene: TRBV27
CDR3 protein: CASSGLAGENEQFF

D gene: NA
J gene: TRBJ1-2
V gene: TRBV2
CDR3 protein: CASRVSLYYGYTF

D gene: NA
J gene: TRBJ2-7
V gene: TRBV7-2
CDR3 protein: CASSPRGSSYEQYF

D gene: NA
J gene: TRBJ2-2
V gene: TRBV9
CDR3 protein: CASSVVGNTGELFF

D gene: NA
J gene: TRBJ1-1
V gene: TRBV11-2
CDR3 protein: CASSLGEGEDGTEAFF

D gene: TRBD2
J gene: TRBJ2-1
V gene: TRBV4-3
CDR3 protein: CASSHVAIAGGPAVNEQFF

D gene: TRBD1
J gene: TRBJ1-2
V gene: TRBV7-9
CDR3 protein: CASSGGTGTGGFSGGYTF

D gene: NA
J gene: TRBJ1-5
V gene: TRBV6-5
CDR3 protein: CASRESNQPQHF

D gene: NA
J gene: TRBJ1-1
V gene: TRBV27
CDR3 protein: CASSSREGNTEAFF

D gene: NA
J gene: TRBJ2-1
V gene: TRBV9
CDR3 protein: CASSTGGSYNEQFF

D gene: NA
J gene: TRBJ1-5
V gene: TRBV21-1
CDR3 protein: CASSSGWGNQPQHF

D gene: NA
J gene: TRBJ1-1
V gene: TRBV11-2
CDR3 protein: CASSSPGGEAFF

D gene: TRBD1
J gene: TRBJ1-4
V gene: TRBV5-1
CDR3 protein: CASSLQGVTNEKLFF

D gene: NA
J gene: TRBJ1-3
V gene: TRBV29-1
CDR3 protein: CSVEDRGNGNTIYF

D gene: TRBD1
J gene: TRBJ1-5
V gene: TRBV6-6
CDR3 protein: CASSFGTGPNQPQHF

D gene: NA
J gene: TRBJ1-2
V gene: TRBV4-2
CDR3 protein: CASSQAGVEGYTF

D gene: NA
J gene: TRBJ2-1
V gene: TRBV5-1
CDR3 protein: CASSFQGLRDNEQFF

D gene: NA
J gene: TRBJ2-3
V gene: TRBV7-6
CDR3 protein: CASSLVHKGRLSTDTQYF

D gene: NA
J gene: TRBJ1-2
V gene: TRBV2
CDR3 protein: CASSLDSYGYTF

D gene: NA
J gene: TRBJ2-7
V gene: TRBV30
CDR3 protein: CAWADSYEQYF

D gene: NA
J gene: TRBJ1-2
V gene: TRBV10-2
CDR3 protein: CASSKDVYGYTF

D gene: NA
J gene: TRBJ1-3
V gene: TRBV3-1/TRBV3-2
CDR3 protein: CASSQGPGRSAAYF

D gene: NA
J gene: TRBJ2-7
V gene: TRBV5-5
CDR3 protein: CASSFGGEFNEQYF

D gene: NA
J gene: TRBJ2-2
V gene: TRBV19
CDR3 protein: CASSPLTGNTGELFF

D gene: TRBD2
J gene: TRBJ2-7
V gene: TRBV30
CDR3 protein: CAWSVGGGTYEQYF

D gene: TRBD2
J gene: TRBJ2-5
V gene: TRBV10-3
CDR3 protein: CAISESSGGFQETQYF

D gene: TRBD1
J gene: TRBJ1-4
V gene: TRBV30
CDR3 protein: CAWSGTGIDEKLFF

D gene: NA
J gene: TRBJ1-4
V gene: TRBV5-4
CDR3 protein: CASSDLRMANEKLFF

D gene: NA
J gene: TRBJ1-3
V gene: TRBV7-9
CDR3 protein: CASSALFSGNTIYF

D gene: TRBD1
J gene: TRBJ1-2
V gene: TRBV7-2
CDR3 protein: CASNNRDRGYGYTF

D gene: TRBD1
J gene: TRBJ1-3
V gene: TRBV28
CDR3 protein: CASRQPGQASGNTIYF

D gene: NA
J gene: TRBJ1-5
V gene: TRBV29-1
CDR3 protein: CSVVNHPNQPQHF

D gene: NA
J gene: TRBJ2-3
V gene: TRBV15
CDR3 protein: CATSRDPSVWEDTQYF

D gene: NA
J gene: TRBJ2-2
V gene: TRBV7-2
CDR3 protein: CASSLFSGELFF

D gene: NA
J gene: TRBJ1-5
V gene: TRBV3-1/TRBV3-2
CDR3 protein: CASRPSLGGDQPQHF

D gene: TRBD2
J gene: TRBJ2-1
V gene: TRBV9
CDR3 protein: CASSVFSGSSYNEQFF

D gene: TRBD1
J gene: TRBJ1-4
V gene: TRBV6-1
CDR3 protein: CASSEAGAGGLGEKLFF

D gene: TRBD1
J gene: TRBJ1-1
V gene: TRBV6-1
CDR3 protein: CASSEWGRGSTEAFF

D gene: NA
J gene: TRBJ2-2
V gene: TRBV9
CDR3 protein: CASSVAPGGELFF

D gene: NA
J gene: TRBJ2-2
V gene: TRBV7-3
CDR3 protein: CASSLTSTGELFF

D gene: TRBD1
J gene: TRBJ2-7
V gene: TRBV7-2
CDR3 protein: CASSSAGGGDEQYF

D gene: NA
J gene: TRBJ1-1
V gene: TRBV7-9
CDR3 protein: CASSVGQEAFF

D gene: TRBD1
J gene: TRBJ1-2
V gene: TRBV6-5
CDR3 protein: CASSQGGGYTF

D gene: NA
J gene: TRBJ1-1
V gene: TRBV19
CDR3 protein: CASSIPRAPPEAFF

D gene: NA
J gene: TRBJ1-4
V gene: TRBV7-9
CDR3 protein: CASSLVEPNEKLFF

D gene: NA
J gene: TRBJ1-4
V gene: TRBV7-9
CDR3 protein: CASSSASPSINEKLFF

D gene: TRBD2
J gene: TRBJ2-1
V gene: TRBV9
CDR3 protein: CASSLGLAGGIGNEQFF

D gene: NA
J gene: TRBJ1-5
V gene: TRBV30
CDR3 protein: CACSDSLQPQHF

D gene: TRBD1
J gene: TRBJ2-3
V gene: TRBV13
CDR3 protein: CASSLTGTGGTDTQYF

D gene: TRBD2
J gene: TRBJ2-3
V gene: TRBV14
CDR3 protein: CASSQEIREGSQYF

D gene: NA
J gene: TRBJ1-2
V gene: TRBV5-1
CDR3 protein: CASSFDNPNYGYTF

D gene: NA
J gene: TRBJ2-3
V gene: TRBV5-4
CDR3 protein: CASSLPGSPRDTQYF

D gene: TRBD1
J gene: TRBJ2-1
V gene: TRBV12-3/TRBV12-4
CDR3 protein: CASSSYRDSEQFF

D gene: TRBD1
J gene: TRBJ2-2
V gene: TRBV27
CDR3 protein: CASSLRQGAGELFF

D gene: TRBD2
J gene: TRBJ2-7
V gene: TRBV3-1/TRBV3-2
CDR3 protein: CASSQGPGLANLYEQYF

D gene: NA
J gene: TRBJ1-1
V gene: TRBV12-3/TRBV12-4
CDR3 protein: CASTANRDTEAFF